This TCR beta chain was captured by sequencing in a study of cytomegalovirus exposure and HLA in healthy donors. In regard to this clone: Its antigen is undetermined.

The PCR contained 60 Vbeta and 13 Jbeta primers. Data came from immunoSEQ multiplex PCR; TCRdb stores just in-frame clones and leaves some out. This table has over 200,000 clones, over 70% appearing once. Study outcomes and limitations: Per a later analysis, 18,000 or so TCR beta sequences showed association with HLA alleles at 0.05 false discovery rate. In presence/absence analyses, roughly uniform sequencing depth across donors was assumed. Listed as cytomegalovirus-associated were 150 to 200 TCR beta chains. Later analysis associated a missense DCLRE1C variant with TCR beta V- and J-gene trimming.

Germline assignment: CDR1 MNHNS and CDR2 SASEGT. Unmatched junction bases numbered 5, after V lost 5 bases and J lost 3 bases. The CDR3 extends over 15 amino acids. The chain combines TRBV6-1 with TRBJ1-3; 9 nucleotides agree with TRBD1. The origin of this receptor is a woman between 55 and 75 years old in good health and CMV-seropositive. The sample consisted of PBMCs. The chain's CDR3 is CASSQTGGFGNTIYF. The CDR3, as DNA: TGTGCCAGCAGTCAGACAGGGGGATTTGGAAACACCATATATTTT.